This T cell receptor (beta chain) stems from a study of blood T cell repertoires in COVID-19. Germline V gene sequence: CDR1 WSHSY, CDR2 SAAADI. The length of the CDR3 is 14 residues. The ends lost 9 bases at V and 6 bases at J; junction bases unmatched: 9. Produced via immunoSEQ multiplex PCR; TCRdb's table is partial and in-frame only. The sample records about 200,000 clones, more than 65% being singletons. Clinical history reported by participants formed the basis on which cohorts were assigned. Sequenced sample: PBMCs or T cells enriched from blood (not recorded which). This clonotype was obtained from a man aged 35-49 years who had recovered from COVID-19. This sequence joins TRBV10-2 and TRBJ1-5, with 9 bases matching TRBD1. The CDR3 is CASRSGTGIQPQHF. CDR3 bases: TGCGCCAGTCGATCCGGGACAGGGATTCAGCCCCAGCATTTT.